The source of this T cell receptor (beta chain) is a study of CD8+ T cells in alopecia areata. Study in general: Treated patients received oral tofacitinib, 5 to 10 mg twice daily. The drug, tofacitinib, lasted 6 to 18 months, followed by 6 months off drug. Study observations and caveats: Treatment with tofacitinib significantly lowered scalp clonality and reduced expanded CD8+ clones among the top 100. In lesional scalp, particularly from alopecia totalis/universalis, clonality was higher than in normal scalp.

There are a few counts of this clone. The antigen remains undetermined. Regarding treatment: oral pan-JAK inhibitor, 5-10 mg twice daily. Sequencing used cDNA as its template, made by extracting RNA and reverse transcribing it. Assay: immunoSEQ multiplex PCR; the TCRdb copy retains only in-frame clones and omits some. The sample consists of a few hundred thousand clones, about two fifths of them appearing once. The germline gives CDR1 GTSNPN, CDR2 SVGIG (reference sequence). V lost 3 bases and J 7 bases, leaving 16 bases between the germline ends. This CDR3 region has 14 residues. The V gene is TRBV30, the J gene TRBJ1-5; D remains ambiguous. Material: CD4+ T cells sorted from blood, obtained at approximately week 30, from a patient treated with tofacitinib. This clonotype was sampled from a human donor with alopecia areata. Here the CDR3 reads CAWSSNLGGQPQHF. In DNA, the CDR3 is TGTGCCTGGAGCTCCAATCTAGGCGGGCAGCCCCAGCATTTT.